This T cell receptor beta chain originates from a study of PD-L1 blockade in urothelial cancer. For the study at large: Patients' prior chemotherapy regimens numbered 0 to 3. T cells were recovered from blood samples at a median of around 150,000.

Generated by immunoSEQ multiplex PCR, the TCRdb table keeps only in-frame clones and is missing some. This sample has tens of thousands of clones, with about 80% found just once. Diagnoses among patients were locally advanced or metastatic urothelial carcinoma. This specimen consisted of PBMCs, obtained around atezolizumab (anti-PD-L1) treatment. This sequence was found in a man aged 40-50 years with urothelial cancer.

Here the CDR3 reads CASSLMGGQLNYGYTF. In nucleotides, the CDR3 is TGCGCCAGCAGCTTGATGGGGGGACAGCTAAACTATGGCTACACCTTC. V is TRBV5-1 and J is TRBJ1-2; the match to TRBD1 covers 7 bases. Germline CDR1 SGHRS, CDR2 YFSETQ. This CDR3 has 16 residues. Unmatched junction bases numbered 8, after V lost 1 base and J lost 2 bases.